One sample yielded the 18 T cell receptor beta chains listed below, sequenced in a study of chemoradiotherapy in HPV16-positive cancers. The repertoire was sequenced with immunoSEQ multiplex PCR; TCRdb's copy has only in-frame clones and lacks some. The sample holds 30,000 to 35,000 clones, roughly 77% seen once. The specimen comprised blood, sampled from a patient who underwent chemoradiotherapy. The source is a human donor with HPV-associated anogenital cancer.

The V call is TRBV19, the J call TRBJ1-3; D call uncertain. This CDR3 region has 16 residues. Germline V gene sequence: CDR1 LNHDA, CDR2 SQIVND (reference sequence). The ends were cut back, 1 base at V and 0 bases at J, with 10 bases in the middle. The CDR3 reads CASSIGYDYSGNTIYF. CDR3 nucleotide sequence: TGTGCCAGTAGTATAGGGTACGACTACTCTGGAAACACCATATATTTT.

The chain joins TRBV19 to TRBJ2-5; the D is unclear. The CDR3 consists of 13 residues. V was shortened by 5 bases and J by 1 base, with 8 bases between the two germline ends. In germline, CDR1 is LNHDA, CDR2 SQIVND (reference sequence). The CDR3 DNA sequence: TGTGCCAGTAGTGCGACCGGCCAAGAGACCCAGTACTTC. This gives the protein CASSATGQETQYF.

V usage is TRBV28 and J usage is TRBJ1-2; D is unclear. The CDR3 has 15 residues. V was cut by 5 bases and J by 2 bases, with 15 bases left in between. Germline V gene lookup returns CDR1 MDHEN and CDR2 SYDVKM. The CDR3 here is CASSPGLSVNYGYTF. The CDR3, as DNA: TGTGCCAGCAGTCCAGGACTGAGTGTGAACTATGGCTACACCTTC.

The V and J genes are TRBV4-2 and TRBJ2-5; either TRBD1 or TRBD2 may fit D (5 bases each). The V gene lost 1 base and the J gene lost 1 base, with 13 bases spanning the gap. This CDR3 has 16 amino acids. Germline V gene lookup returns CDR1 LGHNA and CDR2 YNFKEQ. CDR3 nucleotides: TGTGCCAGCAGCCAAGGGGGAACTGGGGGCCAAGAGACCCAGTACTTC. This gives the protein CASSQGGTGGQETQYF.

This chain links TRBV9 with TRBJ2-5; D is uncertain. The V gene lost 4 bases and the J gene lost 5 bases, with 18 bases spanning the gap. CDR1 is SGDLS and CDR2 is YYNGEE in the germline V gene. The length of the CDR3 is 15 residues. The CDR3 protein is CASSPHPGDQETQYF. CDR3 nucleotide sequence: TGTGCCAGCAGCCCCCATCCCGGAGATCAGGAGACCCAGTACTTC.

This clone was found once. The chain has TRBV5-3 and TRBJ1-5; D is unclear. TRBV5-3 is annotated as an ORF whose role is uncertain. Trimming removed 0 bases from V and 7 bases from J, with 11 bases in between. This CDR3 has 14 residues. The CDR3 is CARSLVRGWQPQHF. The CDR3 bases are TGTGCCAGAAGCTTGGTACGGGGATGGCAGCCCCAGCATTTT.

The chain employs TRBV7-3 and TRBJ1-6, with TRBD1 matching over 9 bases. V shed 4 bases and J 11 bases; nucleotides not matched to a gene: 3. The CDR3 length is 13 residues. Germline V gene lookup returns CDR1 SGHTA and CDR2 FQGTGA. The CDR3 nucleotides read TGTGCCAGCAGCTCCGGACAGGGGACACCCCTCCACTTT. Its translation is CASSSGQGTPLHF.

J is TRBJ2-1 and V is TRBV11-3; 9 bases line up with TRBD2. Looked up from germline, CDR1 is SGHNT and CDR2 is YENEEA. V dropped 1 base and J dropped 5; count of bases not matched to a gene: 6. The CDR3 spans 16 residues. As DNA, the CDR3 is TGTGCCAGCAGCTTAGGTGAGACTAGCGGAAACAATGAGCAGTTCTTC. Encoded protein: CASSLGETSGNNEQFF.

The chain couples TRBV6-6 to TRBJ1-2, with a weak D call TRBD1 (5 bases). The germline V gene has CDR1 MNHNY and CDR2 SVGAGI (reference sequence). The CDR3 sequence is 12 residues long. The CDR3 reads CAITRDSSGYTF. CDR3 DNA: TGTGCGATAACCAGGGATTCAAGTGGCTACACCTTC.

By its share, this clone is medium-sized. This chain joins TRBV7-7 and TRBJ2-3, with TRBD2 matching 8 bases. After removal of 6 bases from V and 1 base from J, the junction contained 0 bases not matched to a gene. The CDR3 totals 13 residues. Germline-derived CDR1 and CDR2 are SSHAT and FNYEAQ (reference sequence). The CDR3 bases are TGTGCCAGCAGTAGCGGGGGCACAGATACGCAGTATTTT. Its protein is CASSSGGTDTQYF.

The chain couples TRBV19 to TRBJ2-7, with 10 bases identical to TRBD1. Germline assignment: CDR1 LNHDA and CDR2 SQIVND (reference sequence). CDR3 length: 14 amino acids. V was clipped by 9 bases and J by 4 bases; unmatched bases: 9. This CDR3 reads CASSGTGVGYEQYF. The CDR3 DNA reads as TGTGCCAGCTCCGGGACAGGGGTTGGGTACGAGCAGTACTTC.

This chain connects TRBV30 to TRBJ1-6, with 9 bases aligning to TRBD1. This CDR3 comprises 14 residues. Unmatched junction bases numbered 6, after V lost 2 bases and J lost 10 bases. Germline CDR1 is GTSNPN and CDR2 is SVGIG (reference sequence). The CDR3 DNA follows: TGTGCCTGGAGTCCCGGGACAGGGTTCTCACCCCTCCACTTT. Its translation: CAWSPGTGFSPLHF.

The chain uses TRBV19 and TRBJ2-3; 8 nucleotides match TRBD2. Looked up from germline, CDR1 is LNHDA and CDR2 is SQIVND (reference sequence). CDR3 length: 12 residues. The CDR3 region has the DNA TGTTCAAGCCGGGGGGGAGGAGATACGCAGTATTTT. This sequence encodes CSSRGGGDTQYF. Full variable domain (outside the CDR3, taken from reference TRBV19 and TRBJ2-3): DGGITQSPKYLFRKEGQNVTLSCEQNLNHDAMYWYRQDPGQGLRLIYYSQIVNDFQKGDIAEGYSVSREKKESFPLTVTSAQKNPTAFYLCSSRGGGDTQYFGPGTRLTVL.

This clone was observed once. The chain is built from TRBV6-5 and TRBJ1-6; unclear D gene. Germline CDR1 and CDR2: MNHEY and SVGAGI. The CDR3 totals 12 residues. The ends were cut back, 7 bases at V and 7 bases at J, with 8 bases in the middle. The CDR3 nucleotides read TGTGCCAGCAAGTTTTGGAATTCACCCCTCCACTTT. Translated, it gives CASKFWNSPLHF.

This clone has a handful of counts. This sequence joins TRBV11-3 and TRBJ2-7; 9 positions agree with TRBD1. Germline values: CDR1 SGHNT, CDR2 YENEEA. With 5 bases clipped from V and 5 bases from J, the junction kept 7 bases outside the gene matches. CDR3 size: 14 residues. The CDR3 region has the DNA TGTGCCAGCAGCGCGGGACAGGGAGACCACGAGCAGTACTTC. This encodes CASSAGQGDHEQYF.

The gene calls are TRBV4-1 and TRBJ1-6; TRBD1 matches at 9 bases. Unmatched junction bases numbered 24, after V lost 4 bases and J lost 8 bases. This CDR3 is built from 21 residues. The V gene's germline CDR1 is MGHRA and CDR2 YSYEKL. This CDR3 reads CASSLITRSKTGGESDSPLHF. The DNA of the CDR3 is TGCGCCAGCAGCCTTATTACCCGATCAAAAACAGGGGGCGAATCGGATTCACCCCTCCACTTT.

V usage is TRBV7-6 and J usage is TRBJ2-3, with 10 bases aligning to TRBD1. The germline V gene encodes CDR1 SGHVS and CDR2 FNYEAQ. The CDR3 runs to 15 residues. The V and J ends lost 3 bases and 8 bases, in that order; junction bases with no gene match: 8. CDR3 loop: CASSFAGRDRGTQYF. CDR3 coding DNA: TGTGCCAGCAGCTTTGCGGGACGGGACAGGGGTACGCAGTATTTT.

This clone was observed once. The V call is TRBV7-8, the J call TRBJ1-1, with D unresolved. The CDR3 spans 17 residues. In germline, CDR1 is SGHVS, CDR2 FQNEAQ. Trimming removed 2 bases at V and 4 bases at J, with 20 bases between. The CDR3 region has the DNA TGTGCCAGCAGCTTAAGGCATAGGGAAGTGTCGGGCACTGAAGCTTTCTTT. Encoded protein: CASSLRHREVSGTEAFF.